The 5 T cell receptor beta chains below all came from one sample that was sequenced in a study of shared clonotypes between healthy human individuals (TCRdb year 2020). The library was produced with the immunoSEQ multiplex PCR assay. TCRdb obtained this table from immuneACCESS and retained in-frame rearrangements with V and J assigned. These tables miss some clones; where compared with another copy, unresolved V genes account for less than half of the shortfall, and the remainder is unexplained. The sample data list around 480,000 clones, and 60% to 80% of these were observed just once. The ten largest clones take up under 15% of the sample. Input material: PBMCs. The receptors originated from a woman between 40 and 55 years old in good health. Some clones in this sample may be carry-over from other donors' samples.

V usage is TRBV11-2 and J usage is TRBJ2-2, with 7 bases lining up with TRBD1. Germline values: CDR1 SGHAT, CDR2 FQNNGV. Losses at the gene ends were 4 bases for V and 6 bases for J; bases not matched to a gene: 5. This CDR3 spans 14 amino acids. The CDR3 region has the DNA TGTGCCAGCAGCTCAGGACAGGTCCCCGGGGAGCTGTTTTTT. Protein sequence: CASSSGQVPGELFF.

The chain uses TRBV28 and TRBJ2-1; TRBD2 agrees at 8 bases. CDR3 size: 13 residues. V lost 7 bases to trimming and J lost 8 bases; unmatched junction nucleotides: 7. The germline V gene encodes CDR1 MDHEN and CDR2 SYDVKM. The CDR3 coding sequence is TGTGCCAGCAAAGACGGGAGGGGATATGAGCAGTTCTTC. Amino acids: CASKDGRGYEQFF.

The V and J genes are TRBV18 and TRBJ2-1, with 10 bases identical to TRBD2. CDR1 and CDR2 from the germline V gene are KGHSH and LQKENI. V shed 3 bases and J 7 bases; nucleotides not matched to a gene: 6. The CDR3 runs 15 residues. CDR3 coding DNA: TGTGCCAGCTCACCGCCTAGCGGGAGTGAGAATGAGCAGTTCTTC. Translating it yields CASSPPSGSENEQFF.

Of note for this clone: Other DNA sequences in the sample encode the same CDR3. V is TRBV28 and J is TRBJ1-2; a weak D match, TRBD1 (6 bases). Between the trimmed V and J ends, which lost 0 bases and 6 bases, there was a span of 8 bases. Germline V gene sequence: CDR1 MDHEN, CDR2 SYDVKM. The CDR3 runs to 13 residues. CDR3 sequence reads: CASSLWGANGYTF. CDR3 coding DNA: TGTGCCAGCAGTTTATGGGGGGCGAATGGCTACACCTTC.

The chain has TRBV5-1 and TRBJ2-7, with 7 bases matching TRBD2. The CDR3 is 15 residues long. Germline CDR1 SGHRS, CDR2 YFSETQ. V gave up 0 bases and J gave up 4 bases; unmatched junction bases: 7. The CDR3 spells CASSLAGGIWYEQYF. The CDR3 DNA is TGCGCCAGCAGCTTGGCCGGGGGGATATGGTACGAGCAGTACTTC.